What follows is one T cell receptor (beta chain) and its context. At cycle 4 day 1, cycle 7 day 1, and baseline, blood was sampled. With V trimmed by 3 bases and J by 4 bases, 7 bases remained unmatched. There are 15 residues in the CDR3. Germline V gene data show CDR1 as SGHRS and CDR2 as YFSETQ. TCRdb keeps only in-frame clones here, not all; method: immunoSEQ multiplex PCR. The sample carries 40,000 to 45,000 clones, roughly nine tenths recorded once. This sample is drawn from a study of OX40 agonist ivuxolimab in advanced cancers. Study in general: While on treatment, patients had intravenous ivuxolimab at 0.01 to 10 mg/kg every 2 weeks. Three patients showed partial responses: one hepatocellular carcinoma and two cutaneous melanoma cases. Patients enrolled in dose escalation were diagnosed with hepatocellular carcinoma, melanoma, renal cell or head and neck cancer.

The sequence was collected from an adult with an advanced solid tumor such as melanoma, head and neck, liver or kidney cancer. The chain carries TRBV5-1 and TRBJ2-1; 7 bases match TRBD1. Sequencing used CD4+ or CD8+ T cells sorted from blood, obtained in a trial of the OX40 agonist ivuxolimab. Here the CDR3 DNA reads TGCGCCAGCAGCTCCGAGGGGACAGTATACAATGAGCAGTTCTTC. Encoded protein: CASSSEGTVYNEQFF.